This T cell receptor beta chain derives from a study of blood T cell repertoires in COVID-19. Study-level information: Acute-phase and convalescent COVID-19 samples originated in the United States, Italy and Spain. In each case, the material was cDNA or gDNA derived from T cells, B-cell-depleted T cells, or PBMCs.

The V segment lost 0 bases and the J segment 3 bases; nucleotides outside the gene matches: 5. CDR1 and CDR2 from the germline V gene are LGHNA and YSLEER. This CDR3 is built from 16 residues. The data were produced by immunoSEQ multiplex PCR, yet TCRdb's version contains in-frame clones alone and is incomplete. The data contain approximately 65,000 clones, roughly 80% of them singletons. The sample taken for sequencing was peripheral blood. V and J are TRBV4-3 and TRBJ2-7; TRBD2 agrees at 10 bases. This TCR was recovered from a man aged 60-69 years with acute or convalescent COVID-19. CDR3 residues: CASSQEVSGRYYEQYF. The CDR3 DNA follows: TGCGCCAGCAGCCAAGAGGTTAGCGGGAGGTACTACGAGCAGTACTTC.